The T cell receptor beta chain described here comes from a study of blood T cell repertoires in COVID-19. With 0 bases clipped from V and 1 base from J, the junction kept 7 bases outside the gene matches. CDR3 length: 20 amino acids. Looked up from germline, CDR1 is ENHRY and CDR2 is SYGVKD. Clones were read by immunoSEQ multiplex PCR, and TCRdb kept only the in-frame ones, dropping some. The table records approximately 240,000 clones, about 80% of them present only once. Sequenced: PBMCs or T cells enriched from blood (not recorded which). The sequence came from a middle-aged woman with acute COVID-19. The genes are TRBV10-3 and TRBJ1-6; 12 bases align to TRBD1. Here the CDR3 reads CAISESGTGGLLSYNSPLHF. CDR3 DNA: TGTGCCATCAGTGAGTCGGGGACAGGGGGCTTATTATCCTATAATTCACCCCTCCACTTT.